This entry lists 27 T cell receptor beta chains sequenced from one sample in a study of chemoradiotherapy in HPV16-positive cancers. Profiled with immunoSEQ multiplex PCR; TCRdb holds only in-frame clones, not every one. The sample shows 30,000 to 35,000 clones, about 88% of them seen only once. The source was blood, collected from a patient who underwent chemoradiotherapy. The receptors were sampled from a human donor with HPV-associated anogenital cancer.

This clone was counted only a few times. This chain uses TRBV2 with TRBJ1-2; D gene uncertain. CDR3 length: 12 residues. Germline V lookup: CDR1 SNHLY, CDR2 FYNNEI. The germline V and J ends were trimmed by 4 bases and 4 bases, with 7 bases remaining between them. Here the CDR3 DNA reads TGTGCCAGCAGTGCGTCTGGCTATGGCTACACCTTC. Its translation is CASSASGYGYTF.

The chain combines TRBV5-8 with TRBJ1-2; D gene uncertain. Trimming stripped 2 bases from V and 3 bases from J, with 8 bases between. The germline gives CDR1 SGHTS, CDR2 YDEGEE. The CDR3 consists of 13 residues. The CDR3 here is CASSFRSDYGYTF. The CDR3 nucleotides read TGTGCCAGCAGCTTCAGGAGCGACTATGGCTACACCTTC.

The gene calls are TRBV19 and TRBJ2-2; possibly TRBD2 for D (6 bases). Germline CDR1 LNHDA, CDR2 SQIVND (reference sequence). V lost 8 bases and J 3 bases, leaving 13 bases between the germline ends. The CDR3 totals 14 residues. The CDR3 nucleotides read TGTGCCAGTTCGGAGGGACCCCACACCGGGGAGCTGTTTTTT. It codes for CASSEGPHTGELFF.

DNA for the CDR3: TGCGCCAGCAGCACCTCTTCGGACAGGGGTGAAAAACTGTTTTTT. Its translation is CASSTSSDRGEKLFF. J is TRBJ1-4 and V is TRBV5-1, with 9 bases identical to TRBD1. Trimming removed 4 bases from V and 7 bases from J; junction bases left unmatched: 8. CDR3 length equals 15 residues. Germline V lookup: CDR1 SGHRS, CDR2 YFSETQ.

This rearrangement joins TRBV7-2 to TRBJ1-1, with 7 positions matching TRBD1. V dropped 7 bases and J dropped 5; count of bases not matched to a gene: 16. This CDR3 has 16 residues. CDR1 SGHTA and CDR2 FQGNSA come from the germline V gene. CDR3 sequence: CASTPETGARGTEAFF. The CDR3 bases are TGTGCCAGCACCCCGGAAACAGGGGCCCGAGGGACTGAAGCTTTCTTT. Looking up the rest from reference TRBV7-2 and TRBJ1-1 gives the full variable domain: GAGVSQSPSNKVTEKGKDVELRCDPISGHTALYWYRQSLGQGLEFLIYFQGNSAPDKSGLPSDRFSAERTGGSVSTLTIQRTQQEDSAVYLCASTPETGARGTEAFFGQGTRLTVV.

The V and J genes are TRBV2 and TRBJ2-6; 12 bases agree with TRBD1. The trim removed 6 bases at V and 6 bases at J, leaving 9 bases unmatched. Germline V lookup: CDR1 SNHLY, CDR2 FYNNEI. This CDR3 is built from 17 residues. CDR3 protein: CASRLGQGALQANVLTF. CDR3 coding DNA: TGTGCCAGCAGACTGGGACAGGGGGCACTTCAGGCCAACGTCCTGACTTTC.

J is TRBJ2-1 and V is TRBV7-9, with 11 bases fitting TRBD2. Trimming cost V 5 bases and J 9 bases; bases outside gene matches: 6. The CDR3 sequence is 14 residues long. Germline V gene lookup returns CDR1 SEHNR and CDR2 FQNEAQ (reference sequence). CDR3 amino acids: CASSELAGGIEQFF. Here the CDR3 DNA reads TGTGCCAGCAGCGAGCTAGCGGGGGGAATTGAGCAGTTCTTC.

The gene calls are TRBV9 and TRBJ2-3; unclear D gene. Germline V gene sequence: CDR1 SGDLS, CDR2 YYNGEE. Trimming took off 4 bases at V and 8 bases at J, with 11 bases between the two ends. The CDR3 covers 12 residues. The CDR3 protein is CASSLEAATQYF. The CDR3 nucleotides read TGTGCCAGCAGCCTAGAGGCGGCTACGCAGTATTTT.

J is TRBJ1-1 and V is TRBV29-1; perhaps TRBD1 as D (6 bases). The germline V gene has CDR1 SQVTM and CDR2 ANQGSEA. The CDR3 runs to 14 residues. Trimming stripped 4 bases from V and 0 bases from J, with 12 bases between. The chain's CDR3 is CSVVGGRMNTEAFF. The CDR3 DNA follows: TGCAGCGTTGTTGGGGGGCGGATGAACACTGAAGCTTTCTTT.

The genes are TRBV6-1 and TRBJ2-1; maybe TRBD1 (6 bases). V was clipped by 6 bases and J by 9 bases, with 12 bases between them. CDR1 is MNHNS and CDR2 is SASEGT in the germline V gene. The CDR3 is 12 residues long. CDR3 protein: CASSRQAGEQFF. The DNA of the CDR3 is TGTGCCAGCAGCAGACAGGCAGGTGAGCAGTTCTTC.

This clone was counted a few times. This sequence joins TRBV6-5 and TRBJ1-6; 10 bases line up with TRBD1. The CDR3 sequence is 16 residues long. V dropped 0 bases and J dropped 9; count of bases not matched to a gene: 5. CDR1 is MNHEY and CDR2 is SVGAGI in the germline V gene. In nucleotides, the CDR3 is TGTGCCAGCAGTTACTCGACAGGGGGCAGGTTTTCACCCCTCCACTTT. Encoded protein: CASSYSTGGRFSPLHF.

The CDR3: CASSSGGGENYGYTF. In DNA form, the CDR3 reads TGCGCCAGCAGCTCCGGGGGGGGAGAGAACTATGGCTACACCTTC. The V and J genes are TRBV5-1 and TRBJ1-2; D might be TRBD1 (5 bases). CDR3 size: 15 residues. Trimming pared 3 bases from V and 2 bases from J, leaving 14 bases between. Germline V gene data show CDR1 as SGHRS and CDR2 as YFSETQ.

This clone was observed once. The rearrangement links TRBV19 to TRBJ2-7, with D perhaps matching TRBD1 or TRBD2 (5 bases each). Germline V gene lookup returns CDR1 LNHDA and CDR2 SQIVND (reference sequence). There are 15 residues in the CDR3. The V end lost 5 bases, the J end lost 6 bases, and 20 bases lay between the germline ends. CDR3: CASSGTGTATREQYF. The CDR3 DNA is TGTGCCAGTAGTGGGACCGGGACGGCGACCCGCGAGCAGTACTTC.

The chain carries TRBV6-4 and TRBJ1-1; TRBD1 agrees at 12 bases. In germline, CDR1 is MRHNA, CDR2 SNTAGT. V was pared by 4 bases and J by 7 bases, with 10 bases of the junction left unmatched. This CDR3 comprises 16 residues. In DNA, the CDR3 is TGTGCCAGCAGTGGCTACGCCGGGACAGGGGGCGTTGAAGCTTTCTTT. It is translated as CASSGYAGTGGVEAFF.

The V gene is TRBV27, the J gene TRBJ1-5; D possibly corresponds to TRBD1 (5 bases). The V gene's germline CDR1 is MNHEY and CDR2 SMNVEV (reference sequence). V lost 2 bases, J lost 6 bases, and 11 bases lay in between. This CDR3 region has 14 residues. CDR3 coding DNA: TGTGCCAGCAGTTTACGGGGAACAGGTCAGCCCCAGCATTTT. Protein: CASSLRGTGQPQHF.

The chain carries TRBV6-5 and TRBJ2-5; D call uncertain. CDR3 length: 13 residues. Trimming took off 3 bases at V and 5 bases at J, with 10 bases between the two ends. Germline CDR1 is MNHEY and CDR2 is SVGAGI. The CDR3 protein is CASSYSLTETQYF. The CDR3 nucleotides read TGTGCCAGCAGTTATAGTTTGACTGAGACCCAGTACTTC.

This clone is a singleton in its sample. The chain couples TRBV15 to TRBJ1-1, with TRBD1 as a possible D gene (6 bases). The CDR3 covers 12 residues. Trimming stripped 4 bases from V and 7 bases from J, with 10 bases between. Germline CDR1 and CDR2: LNHNV and YYDKDF (reference sequence). CDR3 sequence (DNA): TGTGCCACCAGCATAGGGACATTTGAAGCTTTCTTT. Its translation: CATSIGTFEAFF.

The V and J genes are TRBV19 and TRBJ1-1; 10 bases align to TRBD1. The V and J ends lost 8 bases and 3 bases, in that order; junction bases with no gene match: 3. The CDR3 consists of 13 residues. Germline V gene data show CDR1 as LNHDA and CDR2 as SQIVND (reference sequence). The CDR3 loop reads CASVTGGYTEAFF. The CDR3 nucleotides are TGTGCCAGTGTGACAGGGGGCTACACTGAAGCTTTCTTT.

The chain joins TRBV5-1 to TRBJ1-1; D call uncertain. Germline V gene data show CDR1 as SGHRS and CDR2 as YFSETQ. The CDR3 runs 16 residues. V was pared by 1 base and J by 5 bases, with 18 bases between. For the CDR3, the DNA is TGCGCCAGCAGCTTGCTAGACTCTAGCCTGGGGACTGAAGCTTTCTTT. Translated, it gives CASSLLDSSLGTEAFF.

As DNA, the CDR3 is TGTGCCAGCAGCTTTTATTCCGAAAATTCACCCCTCCACTTT. Translation: CASSFYSENSPLHF. The rearrangement links TRBV5-4 to TRBJ1-6; D not certain. V gave up 2 bases and J gave up 7 bases, with 10 bases separating them. The CDR3 loop spans 14 amino acids. Germline V gene sequence: CDR1 SGHNT, CDR2 YYREEE (reference sequence).

The chain is built from TRBV7-3 and TRBJ1-2; a weak D match, TRBD1 (6 bases). This CDR3 comprises 15 residues. Germline loops: CDR1 SGHTA, CDR2 FQGTGA. V was cut by 3 bases and J by 8 bases, with 19 bases left in between. CDR3 region: CASSFSGAGVEGYTF. The CDR3 region has the DNA TGTGCCAGCAGCTTCAGCGGTGCAGGGGTTGAGGGCTACACCTTC.

The rearrangement links TRBV11-2 to TRBJ1-1; D remains ambiguous. Trimming pared 4 bases from V and 5 bases from J, leaving 8 bases between. Looked up from germline, CDR1 is SGHAT and CDR2 is FQNNGV. The CDR3 loop spans 12 amino acids. CDR3 protein: CASSSDGTEAFF. As DNA, the CDR3 is TGTGCCAGCAGCTCAGACGGAACTGAAGCTTTCTTT.

V and J are TRBV6-1 and TRBJ1-6; 8 bases map to TRBD1. Trimming removed 2 bases from V and 10 bases from J; junction bases left unmatched: 7. The CDR3 covers 15 residues. Germline V gene data show CDR1 as MNHNS and CDR2 as SASEGT. The CDR3 region is CASSEPQGAGSPLHF. In DNA form, the CDR3 reads TGTGCCAGCAGTGAACCCCAGGGGGCCGGGTCACCCCTCCACTTT.

The CDR3 nucleotides read TGTGCCAGCAGCTTGAACACCTTGAACACCGGGGAGCTGTTTTTT. The encoded protein is CASSLNTLNTGELFF. The chain carries TRBV11-2 and TRBJ2-2; no firm D call. This CDR3 comprises 15 residues. The V gene's germline CDR1 is SGHAT and CDR2 FQNNGV. The V end lost 3 bases, the J end lost 1 base, and 9 bases lay between the germline ends.

The V gene is TRBV7-2, the J gene TRBJ1-1, with D perhaps TRBD1 (5 bases). The CDR3 consists of 15 residues. The ends were cut back, 4 bases at V and 1 base at J, with 13 bases in the middle. Germline CDR1 reads SGHTA; CDR2 reads FQGNSA. CDR3 nucleotides: TGTGCCAGCAGCTGGCTTGAGGGGAGGAACACTGAAGCTTTCTTT. Protein sequence: CASSWLEGRNTEAFF.

This chain links TRBV5-1 with TRBJ2-7; TRBD1 agrees at 7 bases. Germline trimming cut 4 bases from V and 6 bases from J; bases unmatched to any gene: 13. CDR1 is SGHRS, CDR2 YFSETQ, per germline. The CDR3 is 15 residues long. CDR3 bases: TGCGCCAGCAGCCCAGGGGGTCAGGAGTTGATCGAGCAGTACTTC. It codes for CASSPGGQELIEQYF.

This clone was picked up a small number of times. The genes are TRBV27 and TRBJ1-2; 11 bases line up with TRBD1. V shed 5 bases and J 6 bases; nucleotides not matched to a gene: 5. Germline V gene sequence: CDR1 MNHEY, CDR2 SMNVEV (reference sequence). This CDR3 is built from 14 residues. The DNA of the CDR3 is TGTGCCAGCAGTGTTGGGACAGGGGGAGATGGCTACACCTTC. Translating gives CASSVGTGGDGYTF.